These 4 T cell receptor beta chains were sequenced from one sample in a study of spatial heterogeneity in lung cancer. Study-level results: Counts that tracked tumor mutation counts were those of expanded intratumoral alpha and beta TCRs.

TCRdb passed the 5' RACE reads through MiXCR, listing each CDR3 protein once. The sample contains under 12,000 distinct CDR3 sequences, roughly 5.2% of which appear only once. Stated time point: sample taken at primary tumor resection. Antigens of these TCRs are unknown. The sequencing here drew on lung tumor tissue, taken at surgery. The receptor source for this set is a male donor with early-stage non-small cell lung cancer.

This clonotype was counted many times. With the library built for alpha chains, this beta chain is off target and its frequency is not meaningful. This rearrangement joins TRBV15 to TRBJ1-5; D is uncertain. Germline CDR1 reads LNHNV; CDR2 reads YYDKDF (reference sequence). The length of the CDR3 is 15 residues. The ends were cut back, 5 bases at V and 0 bases at J, with 11 bases in the middle. The CDR3 DNA reads TGTGCCACCAGCCGACAAAAACTTAGCAATCAGCCCCAGCATTTT. It is translated as CATSRQKLSNQPQHF.

Ten or more counts support this clonotype. Since the library was made to target alpha chains, this beta chain is a stray read and its abundance is not meaningful. This rearrangement joins TRBV28 to TRBJ2-1; D remains ambiguous. Trimming pared 2 bases from V and 9 bases from J, leaving 8 bases between. Germline-derived CDR1 and CDR2 are MDHEN and SYDVKM. The CDR3 is made up of 12 amino acids. The CDR3 bases are TGTGCCAGCAGTTTAAACCCCCGTGAGCAGTTCTTC. This sequence encodes CASSLNPREQFF.

This clonotype has a count of ten or more. Found in a library prepared for alpha chains, this beta chain is an off-target read, and its abundance has little meaning. J is TRBJ2-1 and V is TRBV30; 8 nucleotides agree with TRBD2. Trimming cost V 0 bases and J 7 bases; bases outside gene matches: 11. This CDR3 contains 16 residues. Germline V CDR1 and CDR2: GTSNPN, SVGIG (reference sequence). CDR3 amino acids: CAWSVRRGGRTNEQFF. Here the CDR3 DNA reads TGTGCCTGGAGTGTACGGCGTGGCGGGAGGACGAATGAGCAGTTCTTC.

Sample share makes this clonotype medium-sized. This beta chain lies outside the target of a library built for alpha chains; its clone size means little. The rearrangement links TRBV4-1 to TRBJ2-5; D gene ambiguous. From germline, CDR1 is MGHRA and CDR2 YSYEKL. The CDR3 runs 17 residues. V lost 0 bases and J 0 bases, leaving 14 bases between the germline ends. Written as DNA, the CDR3 is TGCGCCAGCAGCCAAGATCTCCTATCAACGTACCAAGAGACCCAGTACTTC. It yields the protein CASSQDLLSTYQETQYF.